This is a list of T cell receptor beta chains from one sample in a study of glioma-infiltrating T cells after dendritic cell vaccination. The data were produced by immunoSEQ multiplex PCR, yet TCRdb's version contains in-frame clones alone and is incomplete. The sample includes around 87,000 clones, 83% seen only once; the top ten take about 6.8%. Material: blood, obtained after dendritic cell vaccination. These receptors were obtained from a human donor with glioblastoma. The CDR3 runs from the conserved cysteine through the conserved F or W. Fields, in order: D gene, J gene, clone size, V gene, CDR3 protein, CDR3 DNA. The D gene is left open where the match is weak. The size of a clone is reported for some rows only, either as once, few or many, or as a class for expanded clones.

D gene: -; J gene: TRBJ2-1; clone size: -; V gene: TRBV7-8; CDR3 protein: CASSLVRSSYNEQFF; CDR3 DNA: TGTGCCAGCAGCTTAGTGCGGAGCTCCTACAATGAGCAGTTCTTC
D gene: TRBD2; J gene: TRBJ2-7; clone size: -; V gene: TRBV10-1; CDR3 protein: CASSDKRGGAYEQYF; CDR3 DNA: TGCGCCAGCAGTGATAAGCGGGGGGGCGCCTACGAGCAGTACTTC
D gene: TRBD1; J gene: TRBJ1-2; clone size: -; V gene: TRBV30; CDR3 protein: CAADRGRDGYTF; CDR3 DNA: TGTGCCGCCGACAGGGGAAGGGATGGCTACACCTTC
D gene: TRBD2; J gene: TRBJ2-3; clone size: -; V gene: TRBV19; CDR3 protein: CASSGAASGGGTDTQYF; CDR3 DNA: TGTGCCAGTAGTGGCGCGGCTAGCGGGGGAGGCACAGATACGCAGTATTTT
D gene: -; J gene: TRBJ1-2; clone size: -; V gene: TRBV19; CDR3 protein: CASRSLGGSHYGYTF; CDR3 DNA: TGTGCCAGTAGGTCCCTGGGAGGTTCGCACTATGGCTACACCTTC
D gene: -; J gene: TRBJ1-1; clone size: -; V gene: TRBV7-8; CDR3 protein: CASSHRGQNTEAFF; CDR3 DNA: TGTGCCAGCAGCCACCGAGGCCAGAACACTGAAGCTTTCTTT
D gene: TRBD1; J gene: TRBJ2-2; clone size: few; V gene: TRBV9; CDR3 protein: CASTLGQVNTGELFF; CDR3 DNA: TGTGCCAGCACCCTGGGACAGGTGAACACCGGGGAGCTGTTTTTT
D gene: -; J gene: TRBJ1-1; clone size: -; V gene: TRBV5-1; CDR3 protein: CASGDRNTEAFF; CDR3 DNA: TGCGCCAGCGGAGACAGGAACACTGAAGCTTTCTTT
D gene: -; J gene: TRBJ1-1; clone size: -; V gene: TRBV2; CDR3 protein: CASSQNTEAFF; CDR3 DNA: TGTGCCAGCAGCCAGAACACTGAAGCTTTCTTT
D gene: -; J gene: TRBJ2-1; clone size: -; V gene: TRBV9; CDR3 protein: CASSFRDSDTYNEQFF; CDR3 DNA: TGTGCCAGCAGCTTCCGGGACTCCGACACCTACAATGAGCAGTTCTTC
D gene: TRBD2; J gene: TRBJ2-5; clone size: -; V gene: TRBV19; CDR3 protein: CASTPAGGALYQETQYF; CDR3 DNA: TGTGCCAGTACACCTGCGGGGGGGGCCCTCTACCAAGAGACCCAGTACTTC
D gene: -; J gene: TRBJ1-6; clone size: -; V gene: TRBV4-3; CDR3 protein: CASSQVRGAFNSPLHF; CDR3 DNA: TGCGCCAGCAGCCAAGTTCGGGGGGCCTTCAATTCACCCCTCCACTTT
D gene: -; J gene: TRBJ1-4; clone size: -; V gene: TRBV10-3; CDR3 protein: CAISESKGNEKLFF; CDR3 DNA: TGTGCCATCAGTGAGTCGAAGGGGAACGAAAAACTGTTTTTT
D gene: -; J gene: TRBJ2-7; clone size: -; V gene: TRBV19; CDR3 protein: CASSIVGGGEFSYEQYF; CDR3 DNA: TGTGCCAGTAGTATAGTTGGAGGGGGCGAGTTCTCCTACGAGCAGTACTTC
D gene: -; J gene: TRBJ1-3; clone size: -; V gene: TRBV19; CDR3 protein: CASSISTGNTIYF; CDR3 DNA: TGTGCCAGTAGTATTTCTACTGGAAACACCATATATTTT
D gene: TRBD1; J gene: TRBJ1-6; clone size: -; V gene: TRBV10-3; CDR3 protein: CAISEGTGDTTPLHF; CDR3 DNA: TGTGCCATCAGCGAAGGGACAGGGGATACGACACCCCTCCACTTT
D gene: -; J gene: TRBJ1-4; clone size: -; V gene: TRBV20-1; CDR3 protein: CSARSDEKLFF; CDR3 DNA: TGCAGTGCTAGGTCGGATGAAAAACTGTTTTTT
D gene: -; J gene: TRBJ1-6; clone size: -; V gene: TRBV18; CDR3 protein: CASSSAATVSSYNSPLHF; CDR3 DNA: TGTGCCAGCTCCAGCGCGGCGACAGTGAGCTCCTATAATTCACCCCTCCACTTT
D gene: TRBD1; J gene: TRBJ1-1; clone size: -; V gene: TRBV7-9; CDR3 protein: CASSQTPGQGNTEAFF; CDR3 DNA: TGTGCCAGCAGCCAGACTCCGGGACAGGGGAACACTGAAGCTTTCTTT
D gene: -; J gene: TRBJ2-5; clone size: -; V gene: TRBV4-1; CDR3 protein: CASSPDPSGETQYF; CDR3 DNA: TGCGCCAGCAGCCCCGACCCTTCGGGGGAGACCCAGTACTTC
D gene: -; J gene: TRBJ2-7; clone size: -; V gene: TRBV10-2; CDR3 protein: CASSQGLGEQYF; CDR3 DNA: TGCGCCAGCAGTCAAGGCCTAGGAGAGCAGTACTTC
D gene: TRBD1; J gene: TRBJ1-5; clone size: -; V gene: TRBV30; CDR3 protein: CASLRTGGNEQPQHF; CDR3 DNA: TGTGCCAGCCTTAGGACAGGGGGAAACGAACAGCCCCAGCATTTT